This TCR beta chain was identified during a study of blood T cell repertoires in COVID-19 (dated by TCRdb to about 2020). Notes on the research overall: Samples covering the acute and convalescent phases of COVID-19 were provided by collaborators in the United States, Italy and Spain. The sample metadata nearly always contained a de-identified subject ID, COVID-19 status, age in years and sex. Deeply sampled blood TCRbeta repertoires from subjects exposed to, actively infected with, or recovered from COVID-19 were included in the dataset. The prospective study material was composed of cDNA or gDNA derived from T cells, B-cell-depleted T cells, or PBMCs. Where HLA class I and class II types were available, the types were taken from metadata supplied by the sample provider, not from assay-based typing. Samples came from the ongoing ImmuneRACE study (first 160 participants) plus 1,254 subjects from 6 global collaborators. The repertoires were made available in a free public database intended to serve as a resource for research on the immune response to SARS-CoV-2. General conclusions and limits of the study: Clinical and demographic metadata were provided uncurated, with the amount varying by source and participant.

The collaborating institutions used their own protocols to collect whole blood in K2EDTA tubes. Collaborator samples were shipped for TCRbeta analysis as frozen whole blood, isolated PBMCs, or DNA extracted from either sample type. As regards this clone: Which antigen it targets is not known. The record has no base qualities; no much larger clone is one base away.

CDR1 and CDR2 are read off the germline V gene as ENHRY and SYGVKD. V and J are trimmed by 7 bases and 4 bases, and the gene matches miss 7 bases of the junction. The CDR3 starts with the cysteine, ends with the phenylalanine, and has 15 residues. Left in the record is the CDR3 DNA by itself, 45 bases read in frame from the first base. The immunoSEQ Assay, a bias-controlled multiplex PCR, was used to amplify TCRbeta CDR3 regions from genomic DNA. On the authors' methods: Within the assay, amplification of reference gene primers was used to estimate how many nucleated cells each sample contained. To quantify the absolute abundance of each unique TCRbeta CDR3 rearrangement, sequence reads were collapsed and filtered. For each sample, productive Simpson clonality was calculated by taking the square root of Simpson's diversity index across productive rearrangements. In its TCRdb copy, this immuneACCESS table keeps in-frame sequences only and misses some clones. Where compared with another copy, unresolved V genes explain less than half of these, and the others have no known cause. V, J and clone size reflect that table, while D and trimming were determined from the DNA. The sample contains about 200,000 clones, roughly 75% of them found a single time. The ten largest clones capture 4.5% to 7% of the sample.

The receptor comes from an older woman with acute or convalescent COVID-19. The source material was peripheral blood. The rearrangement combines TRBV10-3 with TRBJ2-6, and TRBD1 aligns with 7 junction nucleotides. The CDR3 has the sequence CAINRGDGGANVLTF. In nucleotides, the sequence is TGTGCCATCAACAGGGGAGACGGGGGGGCCAACGTCCTGACTTTC.